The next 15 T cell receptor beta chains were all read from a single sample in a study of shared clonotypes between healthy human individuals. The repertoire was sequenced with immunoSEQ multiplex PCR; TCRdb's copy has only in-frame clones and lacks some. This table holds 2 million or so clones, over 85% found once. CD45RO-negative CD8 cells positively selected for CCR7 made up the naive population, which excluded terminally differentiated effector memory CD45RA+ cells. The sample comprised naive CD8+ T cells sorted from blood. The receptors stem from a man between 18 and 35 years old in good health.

Here the CDR3 DNA reads TGTGCCAGTAGTATCTTTGGTGAAGAGACCCAGTACTTC. Its translation is CASSIFGEETQYF. The J gene is TRBJ2-5, the V gene TRBV19; D gene ambiguous. V was cut by 3 bases and J by 3 bases, with 8 bases left in between. The CDR3 is made up of 13 amino acids. Germline assignment: CDR1 LNHDA and CDR2 SQIVND (reference sequence).

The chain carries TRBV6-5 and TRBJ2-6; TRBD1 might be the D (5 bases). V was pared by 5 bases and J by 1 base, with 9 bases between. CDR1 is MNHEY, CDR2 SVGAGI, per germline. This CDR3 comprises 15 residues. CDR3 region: CASSPGRSGANVLTF. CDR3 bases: TGTGCCAGCAGTCCAGGGCGGTCTGGGGCCAACGTCCTGACTTTC.

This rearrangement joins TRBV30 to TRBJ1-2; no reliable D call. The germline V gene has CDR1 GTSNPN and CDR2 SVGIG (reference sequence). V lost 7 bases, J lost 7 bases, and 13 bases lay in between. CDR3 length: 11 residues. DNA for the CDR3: TGTGCCTCATATGGCGCTCTTGGCTACACCTTC. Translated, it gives CASYGALGYTF. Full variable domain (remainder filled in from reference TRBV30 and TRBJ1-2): SQTIHQWPATLVQPVGSPLSLECTVEGTSNPNLYWYRQAAGRGLQLLFYSVGIGQISSEVPQNLSASRPQDRQFILSSKKLLLSDSGFYLCASYGALGYTFGSGTRLTVV.

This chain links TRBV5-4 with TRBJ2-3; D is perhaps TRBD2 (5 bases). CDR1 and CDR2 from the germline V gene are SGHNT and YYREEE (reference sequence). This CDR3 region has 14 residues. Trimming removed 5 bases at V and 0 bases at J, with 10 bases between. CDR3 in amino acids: CASRAADSTDTQYF. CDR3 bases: TGTGCCAGCAGGGCAGCGGATAGCACAGATACGCAGTATTTT. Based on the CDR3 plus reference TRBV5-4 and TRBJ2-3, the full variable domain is ETGVTQSPTHLIKTRGQQVTLRCSSQSGHNTVSWYQQALGQGPQFIFQYYREEENGRGNFPPRFSGLQFPNYSSELNVNALELDDSALYLCASRAADSTDTQYFGPGTRLTVL.

The CDR3 region is CASSPFSGSYEQYF. The CDR3 DNA reads as TGTGCCAGCAGCCCTTTTAGCGGGAGTTACGAGCAGTACTTC. The rearrangement joins TRBV9 to TRBJ2-7; 9 nucleotides agree with TRBD2. CDR3 length: 14 residues. Germline CDR1 and CDR2: SGDLS and YYNGEE. Germline trimming cut 4 bases from V and 4 bases from J; bases unmatched to any gene: 6.

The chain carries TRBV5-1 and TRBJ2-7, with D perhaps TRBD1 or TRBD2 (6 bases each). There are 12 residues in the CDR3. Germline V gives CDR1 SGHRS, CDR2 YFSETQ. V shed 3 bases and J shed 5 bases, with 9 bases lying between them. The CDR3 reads CASSYRGDEQYF. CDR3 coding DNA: TGCGCCAGCAGCTATAGGGGGGACGAGCAGTACTTC.

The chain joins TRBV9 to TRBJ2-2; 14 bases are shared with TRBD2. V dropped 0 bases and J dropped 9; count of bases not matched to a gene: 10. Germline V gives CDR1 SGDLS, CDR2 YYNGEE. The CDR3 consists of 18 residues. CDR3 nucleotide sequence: TGTGCCAGCAGCGTAGAGGGGACTAGCGGGAGCCTAGTATGGGAGCTGTTTTTT. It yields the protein CASSVEGTSGSLVWELFF.

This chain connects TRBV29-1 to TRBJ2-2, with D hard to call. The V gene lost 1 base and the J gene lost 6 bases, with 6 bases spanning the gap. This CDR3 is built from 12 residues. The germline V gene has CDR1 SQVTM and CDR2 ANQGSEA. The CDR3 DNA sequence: TGCAGCGTTGAAGGGCCGCCCGGGGAGCTGTTTTTT. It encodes CSVEGPPGELFF.

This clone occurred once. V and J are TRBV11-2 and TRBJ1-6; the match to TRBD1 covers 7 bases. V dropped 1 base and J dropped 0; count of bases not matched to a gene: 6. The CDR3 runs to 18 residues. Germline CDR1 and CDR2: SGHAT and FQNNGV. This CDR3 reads CASSLVGGDSSYNSPLHF. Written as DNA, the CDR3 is TGTGCCAGCAGCTTAGTGGGGGGGGACAGCTCCTATAATTCACCCCTCCACTTT.

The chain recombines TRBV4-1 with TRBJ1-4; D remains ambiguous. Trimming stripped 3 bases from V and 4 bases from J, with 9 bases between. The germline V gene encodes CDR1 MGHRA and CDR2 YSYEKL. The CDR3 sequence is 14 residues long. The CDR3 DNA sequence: TGCGCCAGCAGCCAGCGGCAGGATAATGAAAAACTGTTTTTT. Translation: CASSQRQDNEKLFF.

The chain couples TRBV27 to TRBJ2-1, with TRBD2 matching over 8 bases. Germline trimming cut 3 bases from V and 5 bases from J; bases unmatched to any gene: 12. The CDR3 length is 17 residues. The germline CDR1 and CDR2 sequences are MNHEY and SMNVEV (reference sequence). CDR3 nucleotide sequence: TGTGCCAGCAGTTTGTGGCCAGATAGCGGGATTAACAATGAGCAGTTCTTC. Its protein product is CASSLWPDSGINNEQFF.

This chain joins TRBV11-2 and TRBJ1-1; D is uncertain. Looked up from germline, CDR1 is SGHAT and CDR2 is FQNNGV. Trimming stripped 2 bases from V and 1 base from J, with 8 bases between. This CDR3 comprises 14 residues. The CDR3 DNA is TGTGCCAGCAGCTTAAGCCGGGCGAACACTGAAGCTTTCTTT. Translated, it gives CASSLSRANTEAFF.

DNA for the CDR3: TGTGCCAGCAGCTTATCCCCGGGCGGGAGAGGTACAGATACGCAGTATTTT. Translation: CASSLSPGGRGTDTQYF. The chain is built from TRBV11-2 and TRBJ2-3, with 7 bases fitting TRBD2. CDR1 is SGHAT and CDR2 is FQNNGV in the germline V gene. This CDR3 is built from 17 residues. V lost 2 bases to trimming and J lost 3 bases; unmatched junction nucleotides: 11.

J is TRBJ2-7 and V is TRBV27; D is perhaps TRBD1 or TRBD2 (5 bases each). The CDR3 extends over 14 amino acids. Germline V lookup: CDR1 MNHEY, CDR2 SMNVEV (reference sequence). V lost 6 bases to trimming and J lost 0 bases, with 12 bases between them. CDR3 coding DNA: TGTGCCAGCAGCCATGGGACGTACTCCTACGAGCAGTACTTC. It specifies CASSHGTYSYEQYF.

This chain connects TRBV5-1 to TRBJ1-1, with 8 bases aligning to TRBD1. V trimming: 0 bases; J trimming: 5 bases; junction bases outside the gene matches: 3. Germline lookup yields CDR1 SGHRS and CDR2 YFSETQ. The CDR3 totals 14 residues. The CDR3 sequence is CASSLEDRATEAFF. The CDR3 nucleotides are TGCGCCAGCAGCTTGGAGGACAGGGCTACTGAAGCTTTCTTT.